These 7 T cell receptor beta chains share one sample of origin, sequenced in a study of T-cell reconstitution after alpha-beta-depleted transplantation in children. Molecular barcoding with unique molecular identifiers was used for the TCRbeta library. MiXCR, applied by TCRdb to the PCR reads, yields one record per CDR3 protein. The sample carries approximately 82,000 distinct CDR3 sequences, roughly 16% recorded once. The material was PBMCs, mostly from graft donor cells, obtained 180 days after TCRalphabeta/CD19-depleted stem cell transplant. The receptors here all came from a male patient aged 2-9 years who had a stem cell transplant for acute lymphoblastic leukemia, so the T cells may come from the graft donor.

The CDR3 loop reads CAIEAGPSTGELFF. CDR3 nucleotide sequence: TGTGCCATCGAGGCAGGGCCTTCCACCGGGGAGCTGTTTTTT. The chain joins TRBV10-3 to TRBJ2-2; tentative D call: TRBD1 (5 bases). Germline CDR1 ENHRY, CDR2 SYGVKD. CDR3 size: 14 residues. Trimming shortened V by 8 bases and J by 4 bases, and 14 bases separated the two germline ends.

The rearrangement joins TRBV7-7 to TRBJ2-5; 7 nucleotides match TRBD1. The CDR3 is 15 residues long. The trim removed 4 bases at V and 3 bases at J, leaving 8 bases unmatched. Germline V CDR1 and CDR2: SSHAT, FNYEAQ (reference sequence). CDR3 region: CASSYGTAIEETQYF. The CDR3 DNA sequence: TGTGCCAGCAGCTACGGGACAGCGATTGAAGAGACCCAGTACTTC.

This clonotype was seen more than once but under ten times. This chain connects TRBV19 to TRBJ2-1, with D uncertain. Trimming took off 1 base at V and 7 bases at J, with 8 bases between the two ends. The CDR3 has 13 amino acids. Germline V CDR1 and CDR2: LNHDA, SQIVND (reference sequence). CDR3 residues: CASSIGKQNEQFF. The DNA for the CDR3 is TGTGCCAGTAGTATAGGGAAACAGAATGAGCAGTTCTTC.

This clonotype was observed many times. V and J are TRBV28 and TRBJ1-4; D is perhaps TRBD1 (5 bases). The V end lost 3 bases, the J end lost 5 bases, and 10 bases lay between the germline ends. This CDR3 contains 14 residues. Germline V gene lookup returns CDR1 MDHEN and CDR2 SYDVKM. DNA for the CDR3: TGTGCCAGCAGTTTTGGGACGGGGAATGAAAAACTGTTTTTT. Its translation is CASSFGTGNEKLFF.

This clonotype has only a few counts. CDR3: CASSKTSGGGPDTQYF. CDR3 nucleotides: TGTGCCAGCAGCAAAACTAGCGGGGGGGGTCCAGATACGCAGTATTTT. The genes are TRBV7-2 and TRBJ2-3, with 13 bases aligning to TRBD2. Trimming took 5 bases from V and 4 from J; bases not matched to a gene: 6. Germline CDR1 is SGHTA and CDR2 is FQGNSA. The CDR3 sequence is 16 residues long.

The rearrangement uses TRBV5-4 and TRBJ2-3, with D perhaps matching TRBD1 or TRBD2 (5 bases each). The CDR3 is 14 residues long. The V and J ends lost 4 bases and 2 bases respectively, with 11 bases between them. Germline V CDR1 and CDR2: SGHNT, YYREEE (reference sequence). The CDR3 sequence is CASSPGLTTDTQYF. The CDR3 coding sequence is TGTGCCAGCAGCCCGGGGCTTACCACAGATACGCAGTATTTT.

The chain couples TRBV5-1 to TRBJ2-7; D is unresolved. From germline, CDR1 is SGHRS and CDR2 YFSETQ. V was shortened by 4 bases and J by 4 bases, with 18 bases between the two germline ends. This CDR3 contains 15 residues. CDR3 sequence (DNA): TGCGCCAGCAGCGTGTCCGGGCCCGATACTTACGAGCAGTACTTC. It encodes CASSVSGPDTYEQYF.